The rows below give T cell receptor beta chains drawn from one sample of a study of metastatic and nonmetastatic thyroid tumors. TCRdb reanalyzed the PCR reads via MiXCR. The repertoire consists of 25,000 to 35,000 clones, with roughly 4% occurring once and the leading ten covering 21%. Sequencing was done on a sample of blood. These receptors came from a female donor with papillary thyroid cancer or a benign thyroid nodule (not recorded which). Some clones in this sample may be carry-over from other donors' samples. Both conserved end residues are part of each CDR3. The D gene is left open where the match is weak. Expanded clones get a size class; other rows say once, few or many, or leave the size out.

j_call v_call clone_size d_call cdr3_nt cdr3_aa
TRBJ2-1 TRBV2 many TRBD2 TGTGCCAGCAGTGAAGCTTGGGGAGGGGTCACCTACAATGAGCAGTTCTTC CASSEAWGGVTYNEQFF
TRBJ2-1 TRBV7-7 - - TGTGCTAGCAGCTTACGGCTAAGCTCCTACAATGAGCAGTTCTTC CASSLRLSSYNEQFF
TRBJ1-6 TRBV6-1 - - TGTGCCAGCAGTGAAATGGGTCAAGACAATTCACCCCTCCACTTT CASSEMGQDNSPLHF
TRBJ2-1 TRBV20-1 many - TGCAGTGCTAGAGATCCAGGGGGGGGGGACTACAATGAGCAGTTCTTC CSARDPGGGDYNEQFF
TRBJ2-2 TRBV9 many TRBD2 TGTGCCAGCAGCGTAGCTGGTAGCGGGGTCACCGGGGAGCTGTTTTTT CASSVAGSGVTGELFF
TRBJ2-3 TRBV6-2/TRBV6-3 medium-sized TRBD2 TGTGCCAGCAGGAGAAGCGGGGGCACAGATACGCAGTATTTT CASRRSGGTDTQYF
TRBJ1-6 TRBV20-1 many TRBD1 TGCAGTGCTAGAGCGGACAGGTTCGAACCCCTCCACTTT CSARADRFEPLHF
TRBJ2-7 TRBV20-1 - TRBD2 TGCAGTGCTGGGACTAGCGGCTACGAGCAGTGCTTC CSAGTSGYEQCF
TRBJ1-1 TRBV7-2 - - TGTGCCAGCAGCTTAACCCAGGTCGGGAACACTGAAGCTTTCTTT CASSLTQVGNTEAFF
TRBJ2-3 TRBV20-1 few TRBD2 TGCGGTGCTAGTTGGGGAGGGGAGGGTCAGCCCCAGTATTTT CGASWGGEGQPQYF
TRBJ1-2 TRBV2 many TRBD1 TGTGCCAGCAGACCGGGACAGGGCTACTATGGCTACACCTTC CASRPGQGYYGYTF
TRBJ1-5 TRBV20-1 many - TGCAGTGCTAGAGAGACAGTCTATAGCAATCAGCCCCAGCATTTT CSARETVYSNQPQHF
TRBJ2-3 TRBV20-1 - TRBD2 TGCAGTGCTAGTACCCTAGCGGGAGGGCCAAGCACAGATACGCAGTATTTT CSASTLAGGPSTDTQYF
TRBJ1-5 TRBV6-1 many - TGTGCCAGCAGACGGATCCTGAATCAGCCCCAGCATTTT CASRRILNQPQHF
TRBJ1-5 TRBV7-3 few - TGTGCCAGAACCTTGAGCTGGGGAGTTAATCAGCCCCAGCATTTT CARTLSWGVNQPQHF
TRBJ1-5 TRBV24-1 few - TGTGTCACCAGCGCTAAGGGGCAGGAGCAGCCCCAGCATTTT CVTSAKGQEQPQHF
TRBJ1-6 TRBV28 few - TGTGCAGGGGCGGGCAGCTATAATTCACCCCTCCACTTT CAGAGSYNSPLHF
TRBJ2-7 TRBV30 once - TGTGCCAAAACAAAAAAGGGGGGGGCCTACGAGCGGTACTTC CAKTKKGGAYERYF
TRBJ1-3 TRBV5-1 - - TGCGCCAGCAGCAGGGGGGCAGTTGGGAACACCATATATTTT CASSRGAVGNTIYF
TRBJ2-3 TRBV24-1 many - TGTGCCACCAGCCGGGGCGCCGGGAGTTTCAGCACAGATACGCAGTATTTT CATSRGAGSFSTDTQYF
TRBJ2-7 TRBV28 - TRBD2 TGTGCCAGCAGTTTTGGGACTAGTGGTTACGAGCAGTACTTC CASSFGTSGYEQYF
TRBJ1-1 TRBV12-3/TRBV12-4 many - TGTGCCAGCAGCGGGGTGGGGGCTTTCTTT CASSGVGAFF
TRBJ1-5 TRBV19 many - TGTGCCAGTAGTATCCGGCCGGGGGGTCAGCCCCAGCATTTT CASSIRPGGQPQHF
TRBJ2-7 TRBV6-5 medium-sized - TGTGCCAGCAGTTACTCGTTGGGGGTAGGGGGGATCGAGCAGTACTTC CASSYSLGVGGIEQYF
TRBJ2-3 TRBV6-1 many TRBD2 TGTGCCAGCAGTTGGACTAGCGGGGGGGCAGATACGCAGTATTTT CASSWTSGGADTQYF
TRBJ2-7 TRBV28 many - TGTGCCAGCAGTTTATCGGGGTTGCATCGGGATCGGTGGGAGCAGTACTTC CASSLSGLHRDRWEQYF
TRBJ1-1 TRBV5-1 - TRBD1 TGCGCCAGCAGCTTTGGACAGGGCATCACTGAAGCTTTCTTT CASSFGQGITEAFF
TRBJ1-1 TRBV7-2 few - TGTGCCAGCAGCCCAAGGGGTAGGAGTTCGGAAGCTTTCTTT CASSPRGRSSEAFF
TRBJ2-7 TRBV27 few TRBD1 TGTGCCAGCAGTTTACTGGGACAGGGGGCCGAGCAGTACTTC CASSLLGQGAEQYF
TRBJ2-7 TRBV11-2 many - TGTGCCAGCAGCTTTAGCATTAGTTCGGGCGAGCAGTACTTC CASSFSISSGEQYF
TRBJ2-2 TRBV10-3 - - TGTGCCATCAGTGAGTCGTTACCGCAAGGGACCGGGGAGCTGTTTTTT CAISESLPQGTGELFF
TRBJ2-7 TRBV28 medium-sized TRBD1 TGTGCCAGCTCGACAGGGCCAAGCTCCTACGAGCAGTACTTC CASSTGPSSYEQYF
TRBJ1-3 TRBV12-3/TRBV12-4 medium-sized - TGTGCCAGCAGTCCACAGGGCGTCGAAAACACCATATATTTT CASSPQGVENTIYF
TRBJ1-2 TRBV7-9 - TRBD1 TGTGCCAGCAATCTGGGCTGGGACAGGGGAGGCTATGGCTACACCTTC CASNLGWDRGGYGYTF